This paragraph covers one T cell receptor beta chain sequence. Sequencing was performed with immunoSEQ multiplex PCR; in TCRdb, only in-frame clones are kept and a portion is missing. The sample carries about 180,000 clones, about nine tenths recorded once. Germline assignment: CDR1 MNHEY and CDR2 SVGAGI. With V trimmed by 2 bases and J by 3 bases, 5 bases remained unmatched. This CDR3 has 15 amino acids. These data come from a study of blood T cell repertoires in COVID-19. This receptor was obtained from a woman aged 50 to 65 with acute or convalescent COVID-19. The gene calls are TRBV6-5 and TRBJ2-3, with 7 bases that match TRBD1. Sample: peripheral blood. Written as DNA, the CDR3 is TGTGCCAGCAGTTACCAGACAGGGTGGACAGATACGCAGTATTTT. Translation: CASSYQTGWTDTQYF.